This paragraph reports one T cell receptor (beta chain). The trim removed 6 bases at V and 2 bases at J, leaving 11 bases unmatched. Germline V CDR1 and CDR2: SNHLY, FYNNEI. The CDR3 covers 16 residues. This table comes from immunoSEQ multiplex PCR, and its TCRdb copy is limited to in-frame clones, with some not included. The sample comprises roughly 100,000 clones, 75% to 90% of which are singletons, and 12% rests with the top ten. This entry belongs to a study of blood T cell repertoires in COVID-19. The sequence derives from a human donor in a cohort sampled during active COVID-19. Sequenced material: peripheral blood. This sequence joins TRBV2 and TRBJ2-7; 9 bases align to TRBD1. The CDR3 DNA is TGTGCCAGCAGGGGACGCCGGGACAGGGCCCCCTACGAGCAGTACTTC. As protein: CASRGRRDRAPYEQYF.